The TCR beta chain under discussion was sequenced for a study of CD8 T cells in ankylosing spondylitis. Construction of TCR beta libraries was performed using quantitative 5'-RACE with molecular barcodes. From the 5' RACE reads, TCRdb called clonotypes with MiXCR, one entry per CDR3 protein. The sample holds some 840,000 distinct CDR3 sequences, roughly 10% seen once. Study findings and constraints: One TCR beta motif, made up of eight highly homologous variants, appeared characteristic of ankylosing spondylitis blood. Reactive arthritis synovial fluid and blood were previously reported to contain some motif variants. Significantly higher representation of disease-linked clones was reported for matched ankylosing spondylitis synovial fluid.

This clonotype has a count of ten or more. Its matching antigen is unknown. The receptor was isolated from a male donor with ankylosing spondylitis. The sample comprised blood, either unsorted or a sorted T cell fraction (not recorded which).

The CDR3 DNA sequence: TGCAGTGCGGCCTGGGACGGGAGGAGGACCTACAATGAGCAGTTCTTC. It translates to CSAAWDGRRTYNEQFF. V and J are TRBV20-1 and TRBJ2-1, with TRBD2 matching over 7 bases. The CDR3 is 16 residues long. CDR1 is DFQATT and CDR2 is SNEGSKA in the germline V gene (reference sequence). The J segment lost 2 bases and the V segment lost 6 bases, leaving 13 bases of the junction unmatched.